The rows below give T cell receptor beta chains drawn from one sample of a study of T-cell reconstitution after alpha-beta-depleted transplantation in children. TCRdb ran MiXCR on the PCR reads and lists one entry per CDR3 protein. The table has some 590,000 distinct CDR3 sequences, roughly 10% seen once. Sequencing used PBMCs from the stem cell graft donor, obtained from the stem cell graft. The receptors derive from a human donor who donated a stem cell graft to a child with acute myeloid leukemia. Both conserved end residues are part of each CDR3. The order of the fields is clone size, V gene, D gene, J gene, CDR3 protein, CDR3 DNA. D genes are given only for firm matches. Not every row has a clone size; where given, it reads once, few, many or a size class.

-,TRBV3-1,-,TRBJ2-7,CACSQDLWQPTPEQYF,TGTGCCTGCAGCCAAGATCTGTGGCAGCCCACCCCCGAGCAGTACTTC
-,TRBV6-1,-,TRBJ1-4,CASRETGNEKLFF,TGTGCCAGCAGGGAGACAGGAAATGAAAAACTGTTTTTT
-,TRBV7-9,-,TRBJ2-1,CASSLQPSYNEQFF,TGTGCCAGCAGCTTACAACCGTCCTACAATGAGCAGTTCTTC
few,TRBV7-8,-,TRBJ2-7,CASSQAAEQYF,TGTGCCAGCAGCCAAGCGGCCGAGCAGTACTTC
many,TRBV9,-,TRBJ2-1,CASSVAAGGGYNEQFF,TGTGCCAGCAGCGTAGCGGCAGGGGGGGGCTACAATGAGCAGTTCTTC
-,TRBV24-1,-,TRBJ1-2,CATSDPGPGGYGYTF,TGTGCCACCAGTGATCCGGGACCCGGCGGCTATGGCTACACCTTC
few,TRBV4-2,TRBD2,TRBJ2-7,CASSQALAGNEQYF,TGTGCCAGCAGCCAGGCACTAGCGGGAAACGAGCAGTACTTC
-,TRBV7-3,-,TRBJ2-7,CASSSQPWGEEGGEQYF,TGTGCCAGCAGCTCCCAGCCGTGGGGAGAGGAGGGAGGCGAGCAGTACTTC
-,TRBV30,TRBD2,TRBJ2-3,CAWSVFSGTTDTQYF,TGTGCCTGGAGTGTTTTCAGCGGGACCACAGATACGCAGTATTTT
many,TRBV7-3,TRBD2,TRBJ2-1,CASSPFRTSREGTEQFF,TGTGCCAGCAGTCCATTTCGGACTAGCCGGGAAGGCACTGAGCAGTTCTTC
few,TRBV12-3/TRBV12-4,TRBD1,TRBJ1-2,CASSEGTVYGYTF,TGTGCCAGCAGTGAAGGGACAGTGTATGGCTACACCTTC
few,TRBV7-6,-,TRBJ2-1,CASSAEWGSYNEQFF,TGTGCCAGCAGCGCGGAGTGGGGCTCCTACAATGAGCAGTTCTTC
-,TRBV5-1,TRBD1,TRBJ1-1,CASRPGQGLSTEAFF,TGCGCCAGCAGGCCAGGACAGGGGCTGAGCACTGAAGCTTTCTTT
-,TRBV5-1,-,TRBJ1-3,CASSPLGGTGNTIYF,TGCGCCAGCAGCCCCCTGGGCGGTACTGGAAACACCATATATTTT
few,TRBV7-6,TRBD2,TRBJ2-1,CASSLWPSGTSYNEQFF,TGTGCCAGCAGCTTATGGCCTAGCGGGACCTCCTACAATGAGCAGTTCTTC
many,TRBV20-1,-,TRBJ2-3,CSARRDGTDTQYF,TGCAGTGCTAGGCGGGACGGCACAGATACGCAGTATTTT
few,TRBV7-2,-,TRBJ2-1,CASSLWQGRYNEQFF,TGTGCCAGCAGCTTATGGCAGGGTAGATACAATGAGCAGTTCTTC
-,TRBV18,-,TRBJ2-7,CASSPTRGDEQYF,TGTGCCAGCTCACCAACGCGAGGGGACGAGCAGTACTTC
many,TRBV20-1,-,TRBJ2-7,CSARGINPYEQYF,TGCAGTGCTAGAGGGATTAACCCCTACGAGCAGTACTTC
many,TRBV4-2,-,TRBJ1-4,CASRHNRGLTNEKLFF,TGTGCCAGCAGACATAATAGGGGACTCACTAATGAAAAACTGTTTTTT
-,TRBV28,-,TRBJ1-2,CASTAGGEYGYTF,TGTGCCAGCACCGCCGGGGGGGAGTATGGCTACACCTTC
-,TRBV20-1,TRBD1,TRBJ2-6,CSAAKGTGITGANVLTF,TGCAGTGCTGCGAAGGGGACAGGGATTACTGGGGCCAACGTCCTGACTTTC
few,TRBV9,TRBD2,TRBJ2-2,CASSARGGLAGVHTGELFF,TGTGCCAGCAGCGCCCGAGGGGGACTAGCGGGAGTTCACACCGGGGAGCTGTTTTTT
few,TRBV7-9,-,TRBJ1-1,CASNLGGENTEAFF,TGTGCCAGCAATTTGGGGGGAGAGAACACTGAAGCTTTCTTT
few,TRBV19,-,TRBJ2-3,CASRMEGNTDTQYF,TGTGCCAGTAGGATGGAGGGGAACACAGATACGCAGTATTTT
-,TRBV9,TRBD1,TRBJ2-6,CASQDRGPSGANVLTF,TGTGCCAGCCAGGACAGGGGTCCCTCTGGGGCCAACGTCCTGACTTTC
-,TRBV7-3,TRBD2,TRBJ2-3,CASSSQVREAHSTDTQYF,TGTGCCAGCAGCTCCCAAGTTCGGGAGGCACATAGCACAGATACGCAGTATTTT
few,TRBV6-1,TRBD1,TRBJ2-7,CASTSDRGRYEQYF,TGTGCCAGCACCTCAGACAGGGGCAGGTACGAGCAGTACTTC
-,TRBV29-1,TRBD1,TRBJ1-4,CSARTGLRVNEKLFF,TGCAGCGCCCGGACAGGGTTGAGGGTTAATGAAAAACTGTTTTTT
many,TRBV29-1,TRBD2,TRBJ2-2,CSVEGGAGGNAGELFF,TGCAGCGTTGAAGGCGGAGCGGGAGGCAACGCCGGGGAGCTGTTTTTT
-,TRBV2,-,TRBJ1-3,CASSEATQAVRNTIYF,TGTGCCAGCAGTGAAGCAACACAGGCGGTTCGGAACACCATATATTTT
-,TRBV12-3/TRBV12-4,-,TRBJ2-6,CASTRVSGSGANVLTF,TGTGCCAGCACCAGGGTCTCCGGCTCTGGGGCCAACGTCCTGACTTTC
-,TRBV12-3/TRBV12-4,TRBD1,TRBJ1-1,CASSRQGVTEAFF,TGTGCCAGCAGCCGACAGGGGGTCACTGAAGCTTTCTTT
many,TRBV12-3/TRBV12-4,-,TRBJ2-3,CASSLAGGGADTQYF,TGTGCCAGCAGTTTAGCTGGGGGTGGGGCAGATACGCAGTATTTT
-,TRBV7-9,-,TRBJ2-2,CASSLARLGTGELFF,TGTGCCAGCAGCTTAGCCAGGCTGGGCACCGGGGAGCTGTTTTTT
-,TRBV7-2,TRBD1,TRBJ2-3,CASSPPGTGLVASTQYF,TGTGCCAGCAGCCCGCCCGGGACAGGGTTGGTCGCTAGTACGCAGTATTTT
-,TRBV2,-,TRBJ1-2,CASRANRDSNYGYTF,TGTGCCAGCAGGGCCAACAGGGATAGCAACTATGGCTACACCTTC
-,TRBV29-1,TRBD1,TRBJ2-1,CSVPTGDNEQFF,TGCAGCGTACCGACAGGGGACAATGAGCAGTTCTTC
many,TRBV29-1,TRBD2,TRBJ2-4,CSGTSSLEQNIQYF,TGCAGCGGGACTAGTAGTTTGGAGCAAAACATTCAGTACTTC
-,TRBV28,TRBD2,TRBJ2-7,CASSFWEAGEGEQYF,TGTGCCAGCAGCTTCTGGGAAGCGGGAGAGGGCGAGCAGTACTTC
few,TRBV7-2,TRBD1,TRBJ1-5,CASSPRGTGILGQPQHF,TGTGCCAGCAGCCCCCGTGGGACAGGGATACTCGGTCAGCCCCAGCATTTT